The 14 T cell receptor beta chains below come from one sample, sequenced in a study of blood T cell repertoires in COVID-19. Profiling relied on immunoSEQ multiplex PCR, and the TCRdb table lists in-frame clones only, not all of them. The table includes more than 300,000 clones, 90% detected once. The sequenced material came from peripheral blood. The receptors were sampled from a woman aged 40 to 50 with COVID-19, enrolled during active disease.

The chain has TRBV7-9 and TRBJ2-3; D gene unclear. The V end was cut by 3 bases, the J end by 6 bases, with 10 bases between. The germline V gene encodes CDR1 SEHNR and CDR2 FQNEAQ (reference sequence). The CDR3 is 13 amino acids. CDR3: CASSFTLRDTQYF. DNA of the CDR3: TGTGCCAGCAGCTTCACTTTACGGGATACGCAGTATTTT. Complete variable domain (other parts from reference TRBV7-9 and TRBJ2-3): DTGVSQNPRHKITKRGQNVTFRCDPISEHNRLYWYRQTLGQGPEFLTYFQNEAQLEKSRLLSDRFSAERPKGSFSTLEIQRTEQGDSAMYLCASSFTLRDTQYFGPGTRLTVL.

The V and J genes are TRBV2 and TRBJ1-5, with D unresolved. The ends were cut back, 6 bases at V and 1 base at J, with 4 bases in the middle. This CDR3 comprises 12 residues. In germline, CDR1 is SNHLY, CDR2 FYNNEI. The CDR3 loop reads CASRSSNQPQHF. Written as DNA, the CDR3 is TGTGCCAGCAGGAGCAGCAATCAGCCCCAGCATTTT.

This clone has a single count. V is TRBV5-1 and J is TRBJ2-7; TRBD1 aligns across 11 bases. CDR1 and CDR2 from the germline V gene are SGHRS and YFSETQ. This CDR3 is built from 15 residues. The trim removed 0 bases at V and 3 bases at J, leaving 2 bases unmatched. CDR3 sequence: CASSLGTGGFYEQYF. CDR3 in DNA: TGCGCCAGCAGCTTGGGGACAGGGGGCTTCTACGAGCAGTACTTC.

The genes are TRBV6-1 and TRBJ1-3; perhaps TRBD1 as D (6 bases). This CDR3 is 15 amino acids long. The germline CDR1 and CDR2 sequences are MNHNS and SASEGT. V was shortened by 3 bases and J by 2 bases, with 11 bases between the two germline ends. The CDR3 spells CASSDTGLAGNTIYF. CDR3 bases: TGTGCCAGCAGTGACACAGGGTTGGCTGGAAACACCATATATTTT.

The chain joins TRBV9 to TRBJ1-3; D is unclear. Trimming removed 1 base at V and 0 bases at J, with 11 bases between. The CDR3 extends over 16 amino acids. CDR1 is SGDLS and CDR2 is YYNGEE in the germline V gene. This chain's CDR3 is CASSVNQVGSGNTIYF. CDR3 DNA: TGTGCCAGCAGCGTAAACCAGGTGGGCTCTGGAAACACCATATATTTT. Full variable domain (outside the CDR3, taken from reference TRBV9 and TRBJ1-3): DSGVTQTPKHLITATGQRVTLRCSPRSGDLSVYWYQQSLDQGLQFLIQYYNGEERAKGNILERFSAQQFPDLHSELNLSSLELGDSALYFCASSVNQVGSGNTIYFGEGSWLTVV.

This rearrangement joins TRBV27 to TRBJ1-1, with 8 bases matching TRBD1. V gave up 2 bases and J gave up 5 bases; unmatched junction bases: 4. This CDR3 is built from 14 residues. Germline loops: CDR1 MNHEY, CDR2 SMNVEV (reference sequence). The CDR3 DNA sequence: TGTGCCAGCAGTTTAAGCAGGGGGCCTACTGAAGCTTTCTTT. The encoded protein is CASSLSRGPTEAFF.

The chain combines TRBV5-1 with TRBJ2-3, with 10 positions matching TRBD2. Germline values: CDR1 SGHRS, CDR2 YFSETQ. The CDR3 loop spans 18 amino acids. The junction had 7 bases not matched to a gene; V was cut back by 0 bases and J by 0 bases. The chain's CDR3 is CASSLELAGPLSTDTQYF. The DNA for the CDR3 is TGCGCCAGCAGCTTGGAACTAGCGGGACCCCTAAGCACAGATACGCAGTATTTT.

The chain is built from TRBV29-1 and TRBJ2-5, with a tentative D call TRBD2 (6 bases). V was clipped by 5 bases and J by 3 bases, with 16 bases between them. The CDR3 contains 14 residues. Germline V CDR1 and CDR2: SQVTM, ANQGSEA. The CDR3 protein is CSVTPPGEKETQYF. The CDR3 DNA reads as TGCAGCGTTACTCCCCCGGGGGAAAAAGAGACCCAGTACTTC. Supplemented by reference TRBV29-1 and TRBJ2-5, the full variable domain reads SAVISQKPSRDICQRGTSLTIQCQVDSQVTMMFWYRQQPGQSLTLIATANQGSEATYESGFVIDKFPISRPNLTFSTLTVSNMSPEDSSIYLCSVTPPGEKETQYFGPGTRLLVL.

This rearrangement joins TRBV7-2 to TRBJ2-7; 8 nucleotides match TRBD2. The CDR3 sequence is 15 residues long. From germline, CDR1 is SGHTA and CDR2 FQGNSA. Germline trimming cut 4 bases from V and 0 bases from J; bases unmatched to any gene: 5. CDR3 sequence reads: CASSSTSGHSYEQYF. The CDR3 nucleotides read TGTGCCAGCAGCTCCACTAGCGGACACTCCTACGAGCAGTACTTC. The full variable domain, with the rest looked up from reference TRBV7-2 and TRBJ2-7, is GAGVSQSPSNKVTEKGKDVELRCDPISGHTALYWYRQSLGQGLEFLIYFQGNSAPDKSGLPSDRFSAERTGGSVSTLTIQRTQQEDSAVYLCASSSTSGHSYEQYFGPGTRLTVT.

In its sample, this clone was seen a few times. The chain combines TRBV6-5 with TRBJ1-1; the D gene is possibly TRBD1 (6 bases). With 2 bases removed from V and 5 bases from J, the gap between germline ends came to 9 bases. The CDR3 runs 13 residues. From germline, CDR1 is MNHEY and CDR2 SVGAGI. The CDR3 is CASSYPTGTEAFF. The CDR3 DNA reads as TGTGCCAGCAGTTACCCTACAGGGACTGAAGCTTTCTTT.

The CDR3 DNA reads TGTGCCAGCAGTGAACTAGCGGGGGGGTTAAGGTCCTACAATGAGCAGTTCTTC. This gives the protein CASSELAGGLRSYNEQFF. This chain joins TRBV9 and TRBJ2-1, with 13 bases identical to TRBD2. V trimming: 5 bases; J trimming: 1 base; junction bases outside the gene matches: 9. Germline V CDR1 and CDR2: SGDLS, YYNGEE. CDR3 length: 18 residues.

This chain joins TRBV6-2 or TRBV6-3 and TRBJ1-2, with D perhaps TRBD1 (5 bases). The CDR3 loop spans 12 amino acids. V lost 7 bases and J lost 5, with 11 bases in between. Per the germline V gene, CDR1 is MNHEY and CDR2 is SVGEGT. The CDR3 sequence: CASTPRGYGYTF. The CDR3 DNA is TGTGCCAGCACCCCCCGGGGGTATGGCTACACCTTC.

The table lists this clone with a count of one. The chain combines TRBV6-2 or TRBV6-3 with TRBJ2-2; the D is unclear. Germline V gene sequence: CDR1 MNHEY, CDR2 SVGEGT. The V gene lost 2 bases and the J gene lost 7 bases, with 5 bases spanning the gap. This CDR3 is 12 amino acids long. In DNA form, the CDR3 reads TGTGCCAGCAGTTACCACGGCGGGGAGCTGTTTTTT. This encodes CASSYHGGELFF.

V usage is TRBV19 and J usage is TRBJ2-6; the D gene is possibly TRBD1 (5 bases). V shed 2 bases and J shed 3 bases, with 8 bases lying between them. In germline, CDR1 is LNHDA, CDR2 SQIVND (reference sequence). The CDR3 is made up of 15 amino acids. The CDR3: CASSIQGFGANVLTF. CDR3 in DNA: TGTGCCAGTAGTATACAGGGATTTGGGGCCAACGTCCTGACTTTC.